A single sample is the source of the 25 T cell receptor beta chains below, sequenced in a study of T cell responses to AZD1222 COVID-19 vaccine. Profiled with immunoSEQ multiplex PCR; TCRdb holds only in-frame clones, not every one. The sample contains roughly 180,000 clones, about nine tenths of which appear only once. The sequenced sample was peripheral blood, obtained on day 0 of AZD1222 vaccination. All receptors derive from an adult in good health.

This chain connects TRBV18 to TRBJ2-2; no definite D call. The CDR3 covers 16 residues. Germline CDR1 and CDR2: KGHSH and LQKENI. Trimming took off 0 bases at V and 3 bases at J, with 11 bases between the two ends. The DNA of the CDR3 is TGTGCCAGCTCACCACCCTGGTCACGGGACACCGGGGAGCTGTTTTTT. It codes for CASSPPWSRDTGELFF. Looking up the rest from reference TRBV18 and TRBJ2-2 gives the full variable domain: NAGVMQNPRHLVRRRGQEARLRCSPMKGHSHVYWYRQLPEEGLKFMVYLQKENIIDESGMPKERFSAEFPKEGPSILRIQQVVRGDSAAYFCASSPPWSRDTGELFFGEGSRLTVL.

V and J are TRBV6-5 and TRBJ1-3, with no clear D. Trimming shortened V by 6 bases and J by 0 bases, and 6 bases separated the two germline ends. Per the germline V gene, CDR1 is MNHEY and CDR2 is SVGAGI. This CDR3 has 13 residues. The CDR3 loop reads CASRRDSGNTIYF. CDR3 sequence (DNA): TGTGCCAGCAGAAGGGACTCTGGAAACACCATATATTTT.

The chain uses TRBV6-5 and TRBJ1-4; a weak D match, TRBD1 (5 bases). CDR3 size: 11 residues. With 6 bases removed from V and 7 bases from J, the gap between germline ends came to 6 bases. Germline-derived CDR1 and CDR2 are MNHEY and SVGAGI. The chain's CDR3 is CASRRGEKLFF. The CDR3 DNA is TGTGCCAGCAGAAGGGGTGAAAAACTGTTTTTT.

V usage is TRBV7-2 and J usage is TRBJ1-5, with D uncertain. Germline lookup yields CDR1 SGHTA and CDR2 FQGNSA. V was pared by 7 bases and J by 4 bases, with 11 bases between. This CDR3 region has 13 residues. CDR3 region: CASTPDANQPQHF. DNA for the CDR3: TGTGCCAGCACCCCCGATGCAAATCAGCCCCAGCATTTT.

The V and J genes are TRBV11-2 and TRBJ2-1; D might be TRBD2 (5 bases). Trimming pared 2 bases from V and 8 bases from J, leaving 13 bases between. This CDR3 is 14 amino acids long. Germline CDR1 reads SGHAT; CDR2 reads FQNNGV. The CDR3 bases are TGTGCCAGCAGCTTAATGACTACCCCACATGAGCAGTTCTTC. It codes for CASSLMTTPHEQFF.

This clone has a handful of counts. This chain links TRBV6-2 or TRBV6-3 with TRBJ1-5; D perhaps matches TRBD1 (5 bases). The CDR3 is made up of 16 amino acids. With 5 bases removed from V and 2 bases from J, the gap between germline ends came to 16 bases. Germline V gives CDR1 MNHEY, CDR2 SVGEGT. The DNA for the CDR3 is TGTGCCAGCAGTCCCTCTTTTAGGGGTCGCAATCAGCCCCAGCATTTT. Translating gives CASSPSFRGRNQPQHF.

As DNA, the CDR3 is TGTGCCAGCAGAGGGACAGGGACCCGCTATGGCTACACCTTC. Its protein product is CASRGTGTRYGYTF. This chain connects TRBV6-5 to TRBJ1-2, with 9 bases that match TRBD1. V lost 6 bases to trimming and J lost 4 bases; unmatched junction nucleotides: 6. The CDR3 contains 14 residues. From germline, CDR1 is MNHEY and CDR2 SVGAGI.

This chain joins TRBV10-3 and TRBJ1-2, with 8 bases that match TRBD1. The V gene end was trimmed by 0 bases and the J gene end by 7 bases; junction bases not matched to a gene: 10. The CDR3 contains 16 residues. Germline CDR1 reads ENHRY; CDR2 reads SYGVKD. In DNA, the CDR3 is TGTGCCATCAGTGAGTCGACCGGGACAGGAAGGCGTGGCTACACCTTC. Its translation is CAISESTGTGRRGYTF.

The J gene is TRBJ1-6, the V gene TRBV5-6; unclear D gene. The CDR3 runs 14 residues. The V and J ends lost 4 bases and 8 bases respectively, with 13 bases between them. The germline V gene encodes CDR1 SGHDT and CDR2 YYEEEE. The CDR3 is CASSRGGLDSPLHF. CDR3 DNA sequence: TGTGCCAGCAGCCGCGGTGGTTTAGATTCACCCCTCCACTTT.

The chain links TRBV10-1 to TRBJ1-1; no clear D. The ends were cut back, 0 bases at V and 5 bases at J, with 19 bases in the middle. Germline CDR1 and CDR2: WNHNN and SYGVQD (reference sequence). The CDR3 covers 17 residues. The CDR3 nucleotides read TGCGCCAGCAGTGAGTCGGGCCTCCCTCGCAGAGGGACTGAAGCTTTCTTT. Protein: CASSESGLPRRGTEAFF.

This chain uses TRBV28 with TRBJ2-1; possible D gene TRBD2, 7 bases. There are 14 residues in the CDR3. CDR1 and CDR2 (germline): MDHEN, SYDVKM. V gave up 7 bases and J gave up 8 bases, with 18 bases separating them. The CDR3 bases are TGTGCCAGCAATCCCCCCGGGGGGCGCGATGAGCAGTTCTTC. This encodes CASNPPGGRDEQFF.

The V call is TRBV19, the J call TRBJ1-3; the D is unclear. V was trimmed by 4 bases and J by 4 bases, leaving 14 bases between them. The CDR3 extends over 15 amino acids. Germline-derived CDR1 and CDR2 are LNHDA and SQIVND (reference sequence). CDR3 sequence: CASSRPTRVGNTIYF. CDR3 nucleotide sequence: TGTGCCAGTAGTAGACCTACACGGGTCGGAAACACCATATATTTT.

The chain joins TRBV12-3 or TRBV12-4 to TRBJ2-7; D is uncertain. V lost 3 bases and J lost 4, with 4 bases in between. This CDR3 comprises 11 residues. CDR3 nucleotides: TGTGCCAGCAGTTTCAAGTACGAGCAGTACTTC. Its protein product is CASSFKYEQYF.

This rearrangement joins TRBV6-5 to TRBJ2-1; D is unclear. The CDR3 is made up of 14 amino acids. Germline loops: CDR1 MNHEY, CDR2 SVGAGI. Trimming stripped 6 bases from V and 5 bases from J, with 14 bases between. The CDR3 DNA follows: TGTGCCAGCAGCTTCTCTTGGGGAAACAATGAGCAGTTCTTC. Amino acid sequence: CASSFSWGNNEQFF.

This chain connects TRBV18 to TRBJ2-6, with D tentatively TRBD1 (6 bases). From germline, CDR1 is KGHSH and CDR2 LQKENI. V lost 4 bases and J lost 0, with 16 bases in between. The CDR3 totals 18 residues. The CDR3 is CASSLVGQTVSGANVLTF. CDR3 sequence (DNA): TGTGCCAGCTCACTCGTCGGACAGACGGTCTCTGGGGCCAACGTCCTGACTTTC.

The gene calls are TRBV19 and TRBJ1-1, with unresolved D. The CDR3 length is 14 residues. Germline values: CDR1 LNHDA, CDR2 SQIVND (reference sequence). The V gene lost 6 bases and the J gene lost 3 bases, with 14 bases spanning the gap. The CDR3 loop reads CASSPTGVDTEAFF. Here the CDR3 DNA reads TGTGCCAGTAGCCCCACTGGGGTCGACACTGAAGCTTTCTTT.

The J gene is TRBJ2-7, the V gene TRBV18; the D gene could be TRBD1 or TRBD2 (5 bases each). The germline V and J ends were trimmed by 2 bases and 7 bases, with 15 bases remaining between them. The CDR3 is 14 residues long. CDR1 is KGHSH, CDR2 LQKENI, per germline. CDR3 coding DNA: TGTGCCAGCTCACCAGGGACGAACCAGGGAGAGCAGTACTTC. It yields the protein CASSPGTNQGEQYF.

Written as DNA, the CDR3 is TGTGCCAGCAGCTTGGGTCCTAACTCTGGAAACACCATATATTTT. The encoded protein is CASSLGPNSGNTIYF. The chain uses TRBV5-6 and TRBJ1-3; D not certain. V lost 0 bases and J lost 0, with 7 bases in between. Looked up from germline, CDR1 is SGHDT and CDR2 is YYEEEE. This CDR3 is built from 15 residues.

This rearrangement joins TRBV19 to TRBJ1-3; no definite D call. Per germline, CDR1 LNHDA and CDR2 SQIVND (reference sequence). This CDR3 is 16 amino acids long. V lost 0 bases, J lost 7 bases, and 16 bases lay in between. CDR3 protein: CASSIDRPWTDNTIYF. The CDR3 DNA reads as TGTGCCAGTAGTATAGATCGTCCTTGGACGGACAACACCATATATTTT.

The V gene is TRBV6-2 or TRBV6-3, the J gene TRBJ2-6; D remains ambiguous. V shed 0 bases and J shed 0 bases, with 15 bases lying between them. The CDR3 spans 19 residues. Germline CDR1 and CDR2: MNHEY and SVGEGT. For the CDR3, the DNA is TGTGCCAGCAGTTACTCGACCCAGCTCCCAAACTCTGGGGCCAACGTCCTGACTTTC. Protein sequence: CASSYSTQLPNSGANVLTF.

V usage is TRBV10-1 and J usage is TRBJ2-7; TRBD2 agrees at 11 bases. This CDR3 spans 16 amino acids. The junction had 6 bases not matched to a gene; V was cut back by 2 bases and J by 3 bases. Germline-derived CDR1 and CDR2 are WNHNN and SYGVQD (reference sequence). The CDR3 loop reads CASSETTSGILYEQYF. Written as DNA, the CDR3 is TGCGCCAGCAGTGAGACGACTAGCGGGATCCTCTACGAGCAGTACTTC.

This chain joins TRBV5-6 and TRBJ1-2; weak D call: TRBD1 (6 bases). Trimming took 3 bases from V and 6 from J, leaving 18 bases between them. The CDR3 spans 15 residues. Germline V gene sequence: CDR1 SGHDT, CDR2 YYEEEE. CDR3 region: CASSYRQVVPDGYTF. For the CDR3, the DNA is TGTGCCAGCAGCTACCGACAGGTGGTTCCGGATGGCTACACCTTC.

The chain links TRBV19 to TRBJ1-1, with TRBD1 as a possible D gene (5 bases). In germline, CDR1 is LNHDA, CDR2 SQIVND (reference sequence). With 3 bases removed from V and 8 bases from J, the gap between germline ends came to 19 bases. The CDR3 length is 15 residues. Here the CDR3 reads CASSITGTENLEAFF. Written as DNA, the CDR3 is TGTGCCAGTAGTATCACCGGGACCGAAAACCTAGAAGCTTTCTTT.

The rearrangement uses TRBV24-1 and TRBJ2-7, with D unresolved. This CDR3 contains 15 residues. The V end lost 1 base, the J end lost 1 base, and 10 bases lay between the germline ends. Germline values: CDR1 KGHDR, CDR2 SFDVKD. The CDR3 DNA sequence: TGTGCCACCAGTGATTTTGGACCCCCTTCCTACGAGCAGTACTTC. Encoded protein: CATSDFGPPSYEQYF.

The chain has TRBV5-4 and TRBJ1-5; D unresolved. Germline CDR1 is SGHNT and CDR2 is YYREEE (reference sequence). This CDR3 comprises 13 residues. V was clipped by 3 bases and J by 3 bases, with 7 bases between them. For the CDR3, the DNA is TGTGCCAGCAGCTCAGCCCCCAATCAGCCCCAGCATTTT. Translation: CASSSAPNQPQHF.